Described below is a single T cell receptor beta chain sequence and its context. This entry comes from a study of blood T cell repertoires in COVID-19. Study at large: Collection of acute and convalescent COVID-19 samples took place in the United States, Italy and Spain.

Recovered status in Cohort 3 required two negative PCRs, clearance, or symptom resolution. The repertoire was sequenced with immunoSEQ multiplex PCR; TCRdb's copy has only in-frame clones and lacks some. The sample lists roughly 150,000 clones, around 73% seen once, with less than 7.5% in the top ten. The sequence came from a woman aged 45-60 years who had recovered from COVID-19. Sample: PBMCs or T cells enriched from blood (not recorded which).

The CDR3 region has the DNA TGTGCCAGCAGCGCGGGGACGCCTTCCTACAATGAGCAGTTCTTC. The encoded protein is CASSAGTPSYNEQFF. V and J are TRBV5-5 and TRBJ2-1; D is possibly TRBD2 (6 bases). V was shortened by 4 bases and J by 1 base, with 12 bases between the two germline ends. The germline V gene encodes CDR1 SGHKS and CDR2 YYEKEE (reference sequence). This CDR3 is built from 15 residues.